This T cell receptor beta chain was identified during a study of breast tumors, draining lymph nodes, adjacent tissues. Trimming removed 0 bases at V and 0 bases at J, with 12 bases between. Germline V CDR1 and CDR2: MGHRA, YSYEKL. CDR3 length equals 17 residues. Study-wide results and limits: Compared with lymph nodes, tumors were less diverse; compared with nontumor tissue, more.

This clonotype was seen many times. Its antigen remains unknown. The lymph nodes were axillary draining lymph nodes from breast cancer patients. TCRdb ran MiXCR on the multiplex PCR reads and lists one entry per CDR3 protein. The data contain nearly 110,000 distinct CDR3 sequences, approximately 28% of them singletons. The receptor comes from a female donor with breast cancer. Some clones in this sample may be carry-over from other donors' samples. The specimen was axillary lymph node tissue. The chain carries TRBV4-1 and TRBJ1-3; no clear D. The CDR3 sequence is CASSQDGIVVSGNTIYF. For the CDR3, the DNA is TGCGCCAGCAGCCAAGACGGGATTGTAGTCTCTGGAAACACCATATATTTT.